This TCR beta chain was captured in a study of human T cells and chemical hapten exposure. Time point noted: patch test 1, 2 weeks after DPC sensitization. The treatment was: therapeutic diphenylcyclopropenone sensitization with weekly scalp DPC. This clonotype has more than one count but fewer than ten. The library attached unique molecular identifiers to individual cDNA molecules. TCRdb reprocessed the RACE reads via MiXCR and lists one record per CDR3 protein. The data hold tens of thousands of distinct CDR3 sequences, with roughly a tenth observed a single time. This clonotype originated in a man aged 40-49 years with alopecia areata. Some clones in this sample may be carry-over from other donors' samples. The starting material was whole blood, obtained in connection with sensitization to the hapten diphenylcyclopropenone (DPC).

This CDR3 is CASSQELAGGPGTQYF. The CDR3 coding sequence is TGCGCCAGCAGCCAAGAGCTAGCGGGGGGGCCCGGTACGCAGTATTTT. This rearrangement joins TRBV4-3 to TRBJ2-3; 12 nucleotides match TRBD2. V lost 0 bases and J lost 8; bases outside the gene matches: 6. The germline gives CDR1 LGHNA, CDR2 YSLEER. The CDR3 sequence is 16 residues long.